The 8 T cell receptor beta chains below come from one sample, sequenced in a study of blood T cell repertoires in COVID-19. Profiled with immunoSEQ multiplex PCR; TCRdb holds only in-frame clones, not every one. This sample has some 200,000 clones; 84% occur once, and the top ten carry approximately 2.5%. Source material: peripheral blood. The receptors shown here come from a woman between 55 and 75 years old with acute or convalescent COVID-19.

The chain employs TRBV9 and TRBJ1-6, with TRBD1 matching 7 bases. Germline V gene data show CDR1 as SGDLS and CDR2 as YYNGEE. With V trimmed by 1 base and J by 0 bases, 16 bases remained unmatched. The CDR3 consists of 21 residues. CDR3 region: CASSVSSGTAGGSSYNSPLHF. In DNA form, the CDR3 reads TGTGCCAGCAGCGTATCCTCCGGGACAGCGGGAGGAAGCTCCTATAATTCACCCCTCCACTTT.

This chain connects TRBV15 to TRBJ1-3; no firm D call. The CDR3 covers 16 residues. CDR1 is LNHNV, CDR2 YYDKDF, per germline (reference sequence). Trimming pared 1 base from V and 2 bases from J, leaving 12 bases between. The CDR3 DNA reads as TGTGCCACCAGCAGAGGGAGGGAAGTGGCTGGAAACACCATATATTTT. Translation: CATSRGREVAGNTIYF.

The chain has TRBV18 and TRBJ1-2; 9 bases line up with TRBD1. This CDR3 is built from 16 residues. Germline V CDR1 and CDR2: KGHSH, LQKENI. V dropped 3 bases and J dropped 3; count of bases not matched to a gene: 8. The CDR3 is CASSPSTGGADYGYTF. The CDR3 DNA reads TGTGCCAGCTCACCCTCTACAGGGGGCGCCGACTATGGCTACACCTTC.

This chain links TRBV19 with TRBJ1-4; D call uncertain. The V end lost 7 bases, the J end lost 10 bases, and 16 bases lay between the germline ends. Germline values: CDR1 LNHDA, CDR2 SQIVND (reference sequence). The CDR3 totals 13 residues. CDR3 region: CASKQRPGVKLFF. As DNA, the CDR3 is TGTGCCAGTAAACAACGCCCCGGGGTAAAACTGTTTTTT. Full variable domain (remainder filled in from reference TRBV19 and TRBJ1-4): DGGITQSPKYLFRKEGQNVTLSCEQNLNHDAMYWYRQDPGQGLRLIYYSQIVNDFQKGDIAEGYSVSREKKESFPLTVTSAQKNPTAFYLCASKQRPGVKLFFGSGTQLSVL.

The chain links TRBV5-5 to TRBJ2-6, with D maybe TRBD2 (6 bases). This CDR3 is 19 amino acids long. CDR1 is SGHKS and CDR2 is YYEKEE in the germline V gene (reference sequence). Trimming cost V 0 bases and J 1 base, with 17 bases left between them. CDR3 nucleotides: TGTGCCAGCAGCTTGGGCCTCCGGGAGCCGCGGTCTGGGGCCAACGTCCTGACTTTC. Protein: CASSLGLREPRSGANVLTF.

This sequence joins TRBV2 and TRBJ1-2, with TRBD1 as a possible D gene (5 bases). This CDR3 is 15 amino acids long. Germline V gives CDR1 SNHLY, CDR2 FYNNEI. Trimming removed 1 base at V and 6 bases at J, with 15 bases between. This CDR3 reads CASSEVGRGRDGYTF. The CDR3 DNA reads TGTGCCAGCAGTGAAGTTGGGAGGGGTCGGGATGGCTACACCTTC.

The chain links TRBV27 to TRBJ1-4; D is undetermined. The ends were cut back, 1 base at V and 5 bases at J, with 8 bases in the middle. This CDR3 comprises 14 residues. The V gene's germline CDR1 is MNHEY and CDR2 SMNVEV (reference sequence). CDR3 sequence (DNA): TGTGCCAGCAGTTTATTTGGCTTAAATGAAAAACTGTTTTTT. Its translation is CASSLFGLNEKLFF.

The J gene is TRBJ1-2, the V gene TRBV30, with 7 bases identical to TRBD1. The CDR3 is made up of 14 amino acids. Germline V CDR1 and CDR2: GTSNPN, SVGIG (reference sequence). V lost 5 bases, J lost 0 bases, and 6 bases stayed unmatched. The DNA for the CDR3 is TGTGCCTGGCCGAGGGACAGAGCTAACTATGGCTACACCTTC. Protein sequence: CAWPRDRANYGYTF.